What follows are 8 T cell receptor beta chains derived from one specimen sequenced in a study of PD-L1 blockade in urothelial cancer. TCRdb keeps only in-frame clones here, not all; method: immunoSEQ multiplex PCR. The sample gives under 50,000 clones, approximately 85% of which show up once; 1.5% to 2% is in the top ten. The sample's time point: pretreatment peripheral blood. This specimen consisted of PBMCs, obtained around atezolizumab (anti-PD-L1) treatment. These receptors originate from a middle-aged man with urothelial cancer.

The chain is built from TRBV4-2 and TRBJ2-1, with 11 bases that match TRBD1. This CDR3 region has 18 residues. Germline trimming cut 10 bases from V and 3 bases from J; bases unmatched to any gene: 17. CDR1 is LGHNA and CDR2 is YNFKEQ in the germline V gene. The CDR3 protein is CAIPFQARGQGVYNEQFF. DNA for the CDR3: TGTGCCATCCCCTTCCAAGCGCGGGGACAGGGGGTCTACAATGAGCAGTTCTTC.

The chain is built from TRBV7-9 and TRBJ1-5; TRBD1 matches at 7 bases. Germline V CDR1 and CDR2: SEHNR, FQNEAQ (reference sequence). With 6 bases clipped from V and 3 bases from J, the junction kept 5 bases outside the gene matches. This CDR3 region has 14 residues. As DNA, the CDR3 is TGTGCCAGCAGGAACAGGGGCCCCAATCAGCCCCAGCATTTT. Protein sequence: CASRNRGPNQPQHF.

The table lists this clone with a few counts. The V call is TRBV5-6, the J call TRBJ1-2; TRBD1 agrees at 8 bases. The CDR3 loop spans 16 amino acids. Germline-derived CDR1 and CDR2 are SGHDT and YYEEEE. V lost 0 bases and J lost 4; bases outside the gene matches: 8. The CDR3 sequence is CASSLVDGQGLYGYTF. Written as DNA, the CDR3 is TGTGCCAGCAGCTTGGTAGATGGACAGGGTCTCTATGGCTACACCTTC.

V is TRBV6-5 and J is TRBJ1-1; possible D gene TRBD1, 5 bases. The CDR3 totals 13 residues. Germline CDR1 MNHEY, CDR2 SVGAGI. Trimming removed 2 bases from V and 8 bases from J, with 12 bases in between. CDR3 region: CASSYGRRVEAFF. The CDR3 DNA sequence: TGTGCCAGCAGTTACGGACGCAGGGTGGAAGCTTTCTTT.

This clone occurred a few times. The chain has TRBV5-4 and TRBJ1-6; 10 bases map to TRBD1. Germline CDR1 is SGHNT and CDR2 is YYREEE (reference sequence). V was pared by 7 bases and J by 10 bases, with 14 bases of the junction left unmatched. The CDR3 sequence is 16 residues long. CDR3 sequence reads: CASRDGGQGGRSPLHF. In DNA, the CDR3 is TGTGCCAGCCGTGACGGAGGACAGGGGGGAAGGTCACCCCTCCACTTT. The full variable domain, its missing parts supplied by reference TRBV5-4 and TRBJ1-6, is ETGVTQSPTHLIKTRGQQVTLRCSSQSGHNTVSWYQQALGQGPQFIFQYYREEENGRGNFPPRFSGLQFPNYSSELNVNALELDDSALYLCASRDGGQGGRSPLHFGNGTRLTVT.

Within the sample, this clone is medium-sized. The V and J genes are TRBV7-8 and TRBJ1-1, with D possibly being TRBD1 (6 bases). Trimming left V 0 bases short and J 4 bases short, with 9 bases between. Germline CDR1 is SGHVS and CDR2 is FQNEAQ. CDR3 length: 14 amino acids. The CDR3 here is CASSLAQGSTEAFF. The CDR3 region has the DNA TGTGCCAGCAGCTTAGCCCAGGGGTCCACTGAAGCTTTCTTT.

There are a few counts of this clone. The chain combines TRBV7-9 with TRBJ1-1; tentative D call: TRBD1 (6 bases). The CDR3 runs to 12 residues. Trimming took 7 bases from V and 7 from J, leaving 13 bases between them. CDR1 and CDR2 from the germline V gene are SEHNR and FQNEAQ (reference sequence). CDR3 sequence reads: CASNKGGLEAFF. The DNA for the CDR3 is TGTGCCAGCAACAAGGGGGGGCTTGAAGCTTTCTTT.

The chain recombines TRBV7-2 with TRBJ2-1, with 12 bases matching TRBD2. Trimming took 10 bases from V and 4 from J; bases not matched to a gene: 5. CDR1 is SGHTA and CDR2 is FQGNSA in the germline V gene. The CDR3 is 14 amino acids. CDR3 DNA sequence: TGTGCCACTCGGACTAGCGGGGATTACAATGAGCAGTTCTTC. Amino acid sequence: CATRTSGDYNEQFF.